Listed below are T cell receptor beta chains from one sample, sequenced in a study of cytomegalovirus exposure and HLA in healthy donors. Measured with immunoSEQ multiplex PCR; TCRdb has only the in-frame clones, and not every one. In the table there are approximately 130,000 clones, roughly 80% of which are singletons. The sequenced material came from PBMCs. The receptor set was obtained from a girl aged 2-10 years in good health and CMV-seronegative. CDR3s include the opening cysteine and the closing phenylalanine or tryptophan. A D gene is named only where the DNA matches it firmly. Where a row states a size, it is once, few, many or the class of an expanded clone; other rows omit it.

abundance: .
v_gene: TRBV19
d_gene: TRBD1
j_gene: TRBJ2-3
CDR3aa: CASSAKDRGADTQYF
CDR3nt: TGTGCCAGTAGTGCCAAGGACAGGGGAGCAGATACGCAGTATTTT

abundance: .
v_gene: TRBV4-3
d_gene: TRBD2
j_gene: TRBJ2-7
CDR3aa: CASSQDRGGVTYEQYF
CDR3nt: TGCGCCAGCAGCCAAGATCGGGGGGGGGTGACCTACGAGCAGTACTTC

abundance: .
v_gene: TRBV9
d_gene: .
j_gene: TRBJ2-2
CDR3aa: CASSSETGNTGELFF
CDR3nt: TGTGCCAGCAGTTCCGAGACAGGGAACACCGGGGAGCTGTTTTTT

abundance: .
v_gene: TRBV5-4
d_gene: TRBD2
j_gene: TRBJ2-1
CDR3aa: CASSLEASGRVGNEQFF
CDR3nt: TGTGCCAGCAGCTTGGAGGCTAGCGGGAGAGTCGGCAATGAGCAGTTCTTC

abundance: .
v_gene: TRBV29-1
d_gene: .
j_gene: TRBJ1-6
CDR3aa: CSVGEGEGNSPLHF
CDR3nt: TGCAGCGTTGGGGAAGGGGAGGGCAATTCACCCCTCCACTTT

abundance: .
v_gene: TRBV18
d_gene: TRBD2
j_gene: TRBJ2-1
CDR3aa: CASSPGRVTNEQFF
CDR3nt: TGTGCCAGCTCACCAGGGAGGGTTACGAATGAGCAGTTCTTC

abundance: .
v_gene: TRBV7-3
d_gene: .
j_gene: TRBJ2-7
CDR3aa: CASSDGLGDEQYF
CDR3nt: TGTGCCAGCAGCGACGGACTTGGCGACGAGCAGTACTTC

abundance: .
v_gene: TRBV27
d_gene: .
j_gene: TRBJ2-1
CDR3aa: CASSLGLPQEQFF
CDR3nt: TGTGCCAGCAGTTTAGGCCTCCCACAAGAGCAGTTCTTC

abundance: .
v_gene: TRBV9
d_gene: TRBD2
j_gene: TRBJ2-3
CDR3aa: CASSSGTSGSADTQYF
CDR3nt: TGTGCCAGCAGCTCGGGGACTAGCGGGAGTGCAGATACGCAGTATTTT

abundance: .
v_gene: TRBV7-9
d_gene: .
j_gene: TRBJ2-7
CDR3aa: CASSFSQLYEQYF
CDR3nt: TGTGCCAGCAGCTTTAGCCAGCTCTACGAGCAGTACTTC

abundance: .
v_gene: TRBV18
d_gene: TRBD1
j_gene: TRBJ1-3
CDR3aa: CASSSGEGTGNTIYF
CDR3nt: TGTGCCAGCTCATCCGGCGAAGGGACAGGGAACACCATATATTTT

abundance: .
v_gene: TRBV9
d_gene: .
j_gene: TRBJ2-1
CDR3aa: CASSPMDILNEQFF
CDR3nt: TGTGCCAGCAGCCCGATGGACATCCTCAATGAGCAGTTCTTC

abundance: .
v_gene: TRBV4-3
d_gene: .
j_gene: TRBJ1-2
CDR3aa: CASSQEFGGALHGYTF
CDR3nt: TGCGCCAGCAGCCAAGAATTCGGCGGCGCTCTCCATGGCTACACCTTC

abundance: .
v_gene: TRBV6-5
d_gene: .
j_gene: TRBJ2-2
CDR3aa: CASSTQTGELFF
CDR3nt: TGTGCCAGCAGCACACAAACCGGGGAGCTGTTTTTT

abundance: .
v_gene: TRBV2
d_gene: TRBD1
j_gene: TRBJ2-7
CDR3aa: CASSPQGLHEQYF
CDR3nt: TGTGCCAGCAGTCCACAGGGGTTACACGAGCAGTACTTC

abundance: .
v_gene: TRBV5-6
d_gene: TRBD1
j_gene: TRBJ1-3
CDR3aa: CASSRAGGSGNTIYF
CDR3nt: TGTGCCAGCAGCCGGGCAGGGGGTTCAGGAAACACCATATATTTT

abundance: .
v_gene: TRBV4-3
d_gene: TRBD1
j_gene: TRBJ2-7
CDR3aa: CASSPEGTGAYEQYF
CDR3nt: TGCGCCAGCAGCCCGGAAGGGACAGGGGCCTACGAGCAGTACTTC

abundance: .
v_gene: TRBV28
d_gene: TRBD2
j_gene: TRBJ2-7
CDR3aa: CASSPGLAGGPGYEQYF
CDR3nt: TGTGCCAGCAGTCCCGGCCTAGCGGGAGGGCCAGGGTACGAGCAGTACTTC

abundance: .
v_gene: TRBV7-8
d_gene: .
j_gene: TRBJ1-2
CDR3aa: CASSLQAQGGPNYGYTF
CDR3nt: TGTGCCAGCAGCTTACAGGCACAGGGAGGGCCTAACTATGGCTACACCTTC

abundance: few
v_gene: TRBV9
d_gene: TRBD2
j_gene: TRBJ2-1
CDR3aa: CASSVDGEGQYNEQFF
CDR3nt: TGTGCCAGCAGCGTAGACGGGGAGGGGCAATACAATGAGCAGTTCTTC

abundance: few
v_gene: TRBV5-1
d_gene: TRBD2
j_gene: TRBJ2-2
CDR3aa: CASSLAVAGAGTGELFF
CDR3nt: TGCGCCAGCAGCTTGGCCGTAGCGGGGGCTGGCACCGGGGAGCTGTTTTTT

abundance: .
v_gene: TRBV19
d_gene: TRBD1
j_gene: TRBJ1-2
CDR3aa: CASSSWTGHYGYTF
CDR3nt: TGTGCCAGTAGTTCATGGACAGGGCACTATGGCTACACCTTC

abundance: .
v_gene: TRBV28
d_gene: .
j_gene: TRBJ2-1
CDR3aa: CASRRVGSYNEQFF
CDR3nt: TGTGCCAGCCGGAGGGTTGGGTCCTACAATGAGCAGTTCTTC

abundance: .
v_gene: TRBV9
d_gene: TRBD2
j_gene: TRBJ2-1
CDR3aa: CASSVGDSGGHNEQFF
CDR3nt: TGTGCCAGCAGCGTAGGAGATAGCGGGGGGCACAATGAGCAGTTCTTC

abundance: .
v_gene: TRBV18
d_gene: .
j_gene: TRBJ2-7
CDR3aa: CASSPWNSSYEQYF
CDR3nt: TGTGCCAGCTCACCTTGGAACAGCTCCTACGAGCAATACTTC

abundance: once
v_gene: TRBV10-3
d_gene: .
j_gene: TRBJ1-4
CDR3aa: CAISTGYGPNEKLFF
CDR3nt: TGTGCCATCAGTACGGGGTATGGACCTAATGAAAAACTGTTTTTT

abundance: once
v_gene: TRBV5-1
d_gene: .
j_gene: TRBJ2-7
CDR3aa: CASSATGLREQYF
CDR3nt: TGCGCCAGCAGCGCCACAGGGTTGCGCGAGCAGTACTTC

abundance: .
v_gene: TRBV27
d_gene: .
j_gene: TRBJ1-5
CDR3aa: CASSPEGLVSNQPQHF
CDR3nt: TGTGCCAGCAGTCCAGAGGGTTTGGTAAGCAATCAGCCCCAGCATTTT

abundance: .
v_gene: TRBV9
d_gene: .
j_gene: TRBJ2-2
CDR3aa: CASTVKNTGELFF
CDR3nt: TGTGCCAGCACGGTCAAGAACACCGGGGAGCTGTTTTTT

abundance: .
v_gene: TRBV28
d_gene: .
j_gene: TRBJ1-1
CDR3aa: CASSLGGTGGTEAFF
CDR3nt: TGTGCCAGCAGTCTTGGCGGGACCGGGGGCACTGAAGCTTTCTTT